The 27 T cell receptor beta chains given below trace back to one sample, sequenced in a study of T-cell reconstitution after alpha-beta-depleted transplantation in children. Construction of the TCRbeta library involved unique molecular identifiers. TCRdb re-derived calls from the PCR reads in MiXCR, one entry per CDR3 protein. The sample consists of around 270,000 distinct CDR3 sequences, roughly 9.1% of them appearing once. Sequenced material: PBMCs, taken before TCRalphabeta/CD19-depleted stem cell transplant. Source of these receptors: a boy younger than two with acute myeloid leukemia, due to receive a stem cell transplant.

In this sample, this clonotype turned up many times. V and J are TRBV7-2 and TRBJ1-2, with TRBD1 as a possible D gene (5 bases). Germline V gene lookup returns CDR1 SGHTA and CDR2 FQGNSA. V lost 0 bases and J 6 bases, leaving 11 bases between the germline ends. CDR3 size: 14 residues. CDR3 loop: CASSLAGPRDGYTF. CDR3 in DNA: TGTGCCAGCAGCTTAGCAGGGCCCAGGGATGGCTACACCTTC.

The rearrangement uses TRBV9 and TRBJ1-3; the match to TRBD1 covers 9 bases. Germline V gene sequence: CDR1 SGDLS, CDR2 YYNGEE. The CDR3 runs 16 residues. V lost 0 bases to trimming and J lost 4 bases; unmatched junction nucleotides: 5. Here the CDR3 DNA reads TGTGCCAGCAGCGTAGCTTCGACAGGGGGAGGAAACACCATATATTTT. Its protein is CASSVASTGGGNTIYF.

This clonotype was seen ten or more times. The CDR3 nucleotides read TGTGCCAGAACATGGGACGAGGACGGCTCGAACACCGGGGAGCTGTTTTTT. Residues: CARTWDEDGSNTGELFF. The chain joins TRBV6-1 to TRBJ2-2; D may be TRBD1 or TRBD2 (5 bases each). This CDR3 spans 17 amino acids. V gave up 9 bases and J gave up 0 bases, with 20 bases separating them. Germline loops: CDR1 MNHNS, CDR2 SASEGT.

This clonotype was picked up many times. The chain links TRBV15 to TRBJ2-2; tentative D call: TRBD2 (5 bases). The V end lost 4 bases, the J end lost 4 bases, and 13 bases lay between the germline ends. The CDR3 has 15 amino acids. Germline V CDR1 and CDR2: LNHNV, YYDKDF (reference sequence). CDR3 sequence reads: CATSIFSGLTGELFF. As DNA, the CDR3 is TGTGCCACCAGCATATTTTCAGGACTCACCGGGGAGCTGTTTTTT.

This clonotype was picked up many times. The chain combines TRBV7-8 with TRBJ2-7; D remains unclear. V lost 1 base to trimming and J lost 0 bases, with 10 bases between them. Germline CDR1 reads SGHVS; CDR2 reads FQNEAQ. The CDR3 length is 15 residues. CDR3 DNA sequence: TGTGCCAGCAGCTTAGGGCAGGCAAGCTCCTACGAGCAGTACTTC. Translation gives CASSLGQASSYEQYF.

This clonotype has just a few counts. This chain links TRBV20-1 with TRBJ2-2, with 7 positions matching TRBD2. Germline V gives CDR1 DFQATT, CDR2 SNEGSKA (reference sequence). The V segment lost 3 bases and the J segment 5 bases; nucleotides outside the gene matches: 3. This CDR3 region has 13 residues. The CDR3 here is CSASGGLTGELFF. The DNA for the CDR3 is TGCAGTGCTAGCGGGGGGTTGACCGGGGAGCTGTTTTTT.

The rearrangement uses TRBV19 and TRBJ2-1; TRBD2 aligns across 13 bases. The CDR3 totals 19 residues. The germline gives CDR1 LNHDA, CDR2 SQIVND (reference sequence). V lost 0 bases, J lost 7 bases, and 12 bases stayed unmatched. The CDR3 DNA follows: TGTGCCAGTAGTATAGAAGTCGGACTAGCGGGGGCCAGCGGGAATGAGCAGTTCTTC. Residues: CASSIEVGLAGASGNEQFF.

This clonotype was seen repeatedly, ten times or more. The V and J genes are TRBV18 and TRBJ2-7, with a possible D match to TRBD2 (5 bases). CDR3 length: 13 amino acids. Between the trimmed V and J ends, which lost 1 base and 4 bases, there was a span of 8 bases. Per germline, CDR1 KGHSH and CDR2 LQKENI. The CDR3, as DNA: TGTGCCAGCTCACCACTGGGAGAGTACGAGCAGTACTTC. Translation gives CASSPLGEYEQYF.

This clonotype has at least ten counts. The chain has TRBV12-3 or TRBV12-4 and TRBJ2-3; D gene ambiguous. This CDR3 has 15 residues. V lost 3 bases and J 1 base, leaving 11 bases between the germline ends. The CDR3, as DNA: TGTGCCAGCAGTTTTTTTGTGGGTGGCACAGATACGCAGTATTTT. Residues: CASSFFVGGTDTQYF.

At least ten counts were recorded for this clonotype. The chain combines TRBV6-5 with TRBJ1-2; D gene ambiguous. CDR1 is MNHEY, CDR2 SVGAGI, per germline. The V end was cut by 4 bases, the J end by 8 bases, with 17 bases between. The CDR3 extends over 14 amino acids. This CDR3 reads CASSWANRPYGYTF. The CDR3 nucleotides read TGTGCCAGCAGTTGGGCCAATCGGCCTTACGGCTACACCTTC.

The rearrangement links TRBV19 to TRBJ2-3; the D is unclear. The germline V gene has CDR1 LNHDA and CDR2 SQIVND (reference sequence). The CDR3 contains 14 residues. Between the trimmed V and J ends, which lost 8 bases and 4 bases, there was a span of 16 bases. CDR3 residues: CASSIRPGPDTQYF. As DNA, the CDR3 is TGTGCCAGTTCTATCCGGCCGGGCCCAGATACGCAGTATTTT.

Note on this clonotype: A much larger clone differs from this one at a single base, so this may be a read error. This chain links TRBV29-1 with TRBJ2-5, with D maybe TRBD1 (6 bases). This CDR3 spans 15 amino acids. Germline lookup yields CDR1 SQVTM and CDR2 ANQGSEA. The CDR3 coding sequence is TGCACCGTTGAAAGGGTGGGGGCGAGAGGAGAGACCCAGTACTTC. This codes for CTVERVGARGETQYF.

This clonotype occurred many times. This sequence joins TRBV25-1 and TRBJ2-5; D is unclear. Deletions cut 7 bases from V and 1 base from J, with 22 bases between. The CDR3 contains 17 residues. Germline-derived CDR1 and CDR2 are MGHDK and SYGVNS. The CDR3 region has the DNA TGTGCCAGCACCCCAACCGGAATCGCGAGTCCCCAAGAGACCCAGTACTTC. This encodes CASTPTGIASPQETQYF.

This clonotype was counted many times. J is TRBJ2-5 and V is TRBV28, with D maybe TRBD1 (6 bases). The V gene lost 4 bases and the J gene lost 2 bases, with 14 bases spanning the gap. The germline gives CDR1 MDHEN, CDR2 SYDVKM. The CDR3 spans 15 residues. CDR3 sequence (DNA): TGTGCCAGCAGTTCCCGGACAGCCCGACAAGAGACCCAGTACTTC. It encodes CASSSRTARQETQYF. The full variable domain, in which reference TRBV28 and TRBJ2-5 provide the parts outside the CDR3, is DVKVTQSSRYLVKRTGEKVFLECVQDMDHENMFWYRQDPGLGLRLIYFSYDVKMKEKGDIPEGYSVSREKKERFSLILESASTNQTSMYLCASSSRTARQETQYFGPGTRLLVL.

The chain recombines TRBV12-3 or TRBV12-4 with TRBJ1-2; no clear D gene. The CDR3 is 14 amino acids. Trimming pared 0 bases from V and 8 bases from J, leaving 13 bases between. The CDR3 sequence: CASSLATGVRGYTF. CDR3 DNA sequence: TGTGCCAGCAGTTTAGCGACCGGGGTGCGGGGCTACACCTTC.

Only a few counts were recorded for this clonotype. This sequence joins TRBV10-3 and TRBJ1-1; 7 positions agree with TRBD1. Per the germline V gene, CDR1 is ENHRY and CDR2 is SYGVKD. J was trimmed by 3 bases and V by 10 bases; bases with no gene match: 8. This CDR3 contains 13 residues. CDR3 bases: TGTGCCACCGAGGGGGCAGGCTACACTGAAGCTTTCTTT. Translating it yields CATEGAGYTEAFF.

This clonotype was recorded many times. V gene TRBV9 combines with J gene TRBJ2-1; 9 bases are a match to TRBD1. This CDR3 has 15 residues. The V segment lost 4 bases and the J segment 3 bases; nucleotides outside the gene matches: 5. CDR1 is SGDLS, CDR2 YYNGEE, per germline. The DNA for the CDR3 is TGTGCCAGCAGCAGCCGGGACAGGGACTACAATGAGCAGTTCTTC. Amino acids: CASSSRDRDYNEQFF.

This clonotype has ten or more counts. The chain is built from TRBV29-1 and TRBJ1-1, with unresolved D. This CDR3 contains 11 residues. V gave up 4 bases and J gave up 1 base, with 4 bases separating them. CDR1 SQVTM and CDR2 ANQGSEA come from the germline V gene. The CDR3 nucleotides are TGCAGCGTTGGACAGAACACTGAAGCTTTCTTT. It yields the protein CSVGQNTEAFF.

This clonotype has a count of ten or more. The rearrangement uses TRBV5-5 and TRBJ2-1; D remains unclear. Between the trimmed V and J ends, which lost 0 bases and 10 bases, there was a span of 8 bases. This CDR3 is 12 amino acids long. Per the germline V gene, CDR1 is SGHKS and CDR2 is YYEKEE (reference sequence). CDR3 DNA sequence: TGTGCCAGCAGCTTGGGTGAACAGGAGCAGTTCTTC. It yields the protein CASSLGEQEQFF. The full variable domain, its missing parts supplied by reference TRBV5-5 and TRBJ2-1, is DAGVTQSPTHLIKTRGQQVTLRCSPISGHKSVSWYQQVLGQGPQFIFQYYEKEERGRGNFPDRFSARQFPNYSSELNVNALLLGDSALYLCASSLGEQEQFFGPGTRLTVL.

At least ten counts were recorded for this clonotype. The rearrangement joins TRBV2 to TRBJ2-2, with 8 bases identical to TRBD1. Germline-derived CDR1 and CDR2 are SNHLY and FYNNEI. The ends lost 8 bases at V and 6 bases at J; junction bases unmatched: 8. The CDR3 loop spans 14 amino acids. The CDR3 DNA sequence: TGTGCCAGCCAAGGACAGGGTCGGGCCGGGGAGCTGTTTTTT. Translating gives CASQGQGRAGELFF.

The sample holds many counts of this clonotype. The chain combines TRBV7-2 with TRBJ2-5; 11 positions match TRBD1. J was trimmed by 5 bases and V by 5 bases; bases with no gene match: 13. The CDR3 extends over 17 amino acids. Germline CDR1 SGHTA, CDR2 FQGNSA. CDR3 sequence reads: CASSRRTGGTFVETQYF. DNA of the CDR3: TGTGCCAGCAGCCGGAGGACAGGGGGCACCTTTGTGGAGACCCAGTACTTC.

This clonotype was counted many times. CDR3 region: CASSLDLGGPGYEQYF. The CDR3 region has the DNA TGCGCCAGCAGCCTCGACCTGGGGGGACCGGGGTACGAGCAGTACTTC. The V gene is TRBV4-3, the J gene TRBJ2-7, with D perhaps matching TRBD2 (6 bases). Trimming removed 4 bases at V and 4 bases at J, with 20 bases between. Germline lookup yields CDR1 LGHNA and CDR2 YSLEER. The CDR3 is 16 amino acids.

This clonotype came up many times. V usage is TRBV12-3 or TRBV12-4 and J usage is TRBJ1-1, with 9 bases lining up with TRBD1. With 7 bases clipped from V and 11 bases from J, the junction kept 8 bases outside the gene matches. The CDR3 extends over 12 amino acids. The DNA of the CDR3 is TGTGCCAGCACTTTGGGGACAGGGAATGCTTTCTTT. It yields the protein CASTLGTGNAFF.

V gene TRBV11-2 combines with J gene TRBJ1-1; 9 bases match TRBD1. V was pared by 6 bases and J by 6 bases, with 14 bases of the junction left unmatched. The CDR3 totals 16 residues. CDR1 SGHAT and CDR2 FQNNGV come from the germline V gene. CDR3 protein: CASRGQGKMSGAEAFF. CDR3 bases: TGTGCCAGCAGGGGACAGGGCAAAATGTCGGGAGCTGAAGCTTTCTTT.

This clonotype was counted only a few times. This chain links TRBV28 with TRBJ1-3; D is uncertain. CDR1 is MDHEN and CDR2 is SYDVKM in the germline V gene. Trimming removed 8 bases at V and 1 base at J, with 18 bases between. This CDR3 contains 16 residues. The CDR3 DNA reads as TGTGCCAGCCACCGAGAGACGGTCAGTTCTGGAAACACCATATATTTT. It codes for CASHRETVSSGNTIYF.

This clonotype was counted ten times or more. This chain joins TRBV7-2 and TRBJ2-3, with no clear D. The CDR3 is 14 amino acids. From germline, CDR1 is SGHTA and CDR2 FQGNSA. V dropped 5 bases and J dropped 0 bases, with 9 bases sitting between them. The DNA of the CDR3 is TGTGCCAGCAGCCCCGCCGGGAGCACAGATACGCAGTATTTT. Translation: CASSPAGSTDTQYF. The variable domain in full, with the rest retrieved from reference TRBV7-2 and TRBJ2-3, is GAGVSQSPSNKVTEKGKDVELRCDPISGHTALYWYRQSLGQGLEFLIYFQGNSAPDKSGLPSDRFSAERTGGSVSTLTIQRTQQEDSAVYLCASSPAGSTDTQYFGPGTRLTVL.

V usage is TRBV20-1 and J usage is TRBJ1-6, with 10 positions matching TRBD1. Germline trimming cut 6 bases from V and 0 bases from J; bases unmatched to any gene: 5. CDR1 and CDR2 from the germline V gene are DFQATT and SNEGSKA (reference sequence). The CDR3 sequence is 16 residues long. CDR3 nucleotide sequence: TGCAGTGCCATGGGACAGGGGAGCTCCTATAATTCACCCCTCCACTTT. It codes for CSAMGQGSSYNSPLHF.